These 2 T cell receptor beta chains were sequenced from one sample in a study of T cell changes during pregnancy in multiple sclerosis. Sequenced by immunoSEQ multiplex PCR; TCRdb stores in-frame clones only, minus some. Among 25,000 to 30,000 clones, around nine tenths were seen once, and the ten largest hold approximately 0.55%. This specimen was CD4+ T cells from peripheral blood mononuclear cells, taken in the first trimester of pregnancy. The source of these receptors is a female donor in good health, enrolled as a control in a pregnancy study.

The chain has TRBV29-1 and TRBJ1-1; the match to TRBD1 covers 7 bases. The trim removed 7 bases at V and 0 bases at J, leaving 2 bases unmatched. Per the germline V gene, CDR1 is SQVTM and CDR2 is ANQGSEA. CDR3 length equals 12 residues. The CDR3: CSGQGLNTEAFF. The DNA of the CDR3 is TGCAGCGGACAGGGATTGAACACTGAAGCTTTCTTT.

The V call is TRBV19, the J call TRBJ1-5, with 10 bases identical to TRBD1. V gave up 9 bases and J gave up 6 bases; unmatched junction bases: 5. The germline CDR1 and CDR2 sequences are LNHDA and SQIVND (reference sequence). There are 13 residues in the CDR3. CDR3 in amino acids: CARDRGYGQPQHF. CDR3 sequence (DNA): TGTGCCAGGGACAGGGGGTATGGTCAGCCCCAGCATTTT.